These 19 T cell receptor beta chains came from one sample sequenced in a study of T cell responses to AZD1222 COVID-19 vaccine. Measured with immunoSEQ multiplex PCR; TCRdb has only the in-frame clones, and not every one. Of 150,000 to 200,000 clones in the sample, roughly nine tenths were seen once. The specimen comprised peripheral blood, sampled on day 0 of AZD1222 vaccination. The receptors stem from an adult in good health.

A single count supports this clone. The chain couples TRBV7-6 to TRBJ1-2; tentatively, D is TRBD1 (5 bases). Deletions cut 5 bases from V and 3 bases from J, with 13 bases between. Germline values: CDR1 SGHVS, CDR2 FNYEAQ. This CDR3 spans 14 amino acids. CDR3 in DNA: TGTGCCAGCAGCCCCCAGGGAGAGTACTATGGCTACACCTTC. Protein: CASSPQGEYYGYTF.

The CDR3 is CASSYSGRGEKLFF. CDR3 DNA sequence: TGTGCCAGCAGTTATTCCGGACGAGGCGAAAAACTGTTTTTT. The genes are TRBV6-5 and TRBJ1-4; D remains unclear. Trimming stripped 3 bases from V and 8 bases from J, with 13 bases between. This CDR3 comprises 14 residues. The germline V gene has CDR1 MNHEY and CDR2 SVGAGI.

This sequence joins TRBV3-1 (or the pseudogene TRBV3-2) and TRBJ2-3; D not resolved. Germline CDR1 and CDR2: LGHDT and YNNKEL (reference sequence). This CDR3 region has 16 residues. Trimming pared 0 bases from V and 4 bases from J, leaving 14 bases between. In nucleotides, the CDR3 is TGTGCCAGCAGCCAAGATTTAGGCCAATGGGCAGATACGCAGTATTTT. Its protein product is CASSQDLGQWADTQYF.

V gene TRBV27 combines with J gene TRBJ2-2; 9 bases match TRBD1. The V gene end was trimmed by 3 bases and the J gene end by 1 base; junction bases not matched to a gene: 21. The CDR3 contains 22 residues. CDR1 MNHEY and CDR2 SMNVEV come from the germline V gene (reference sequence). Written as DNA, the CDR3 is TGTGCCAGCAGTTTCCGACAGCCTGTAACATTGTGGGGACAGGGGAACACCGGGGAGCTGTTTTTT. Translation gives CASSFRQPVTLWGQGNTGELFF.

CDR3 sequence (DNA): TGTGCCAGCTCTCTAGGCGGGAGAGGCTACGAGCAGTACTTC. As protein: CASSLGGRGYEQYF. V is TRBV11-2 and J is TRBJ2-7; 7 nucleotides line up with TRBD2. This CDR3 region has 14 residues. V shed 8 bases, J shed 3 bases, and the junction held 10 bases outside the gene matches. Germline CDR1 is SGHAT and CDR2 is FQNNGV.

The gene calls are TRBV6-5 and TRBJ2-2; 10 nucleotides match TRBD2. With V trimmed by 6 bases and J by 5 bases, 6 bases remained unmatched. Germline CDR1 reads MNHEY; CDR2 reads SVGAGI. The CDR3 loop spans 15 amino acids. The DNA of the CDR3 is TGTGCCAGCAGAGCGGGAGGGCCGGGAACCGGGGAGCTGTTTTTT. This sequence encodes CASRAGGPGTGELFF.

The chain uses TRBV28 and TRBJ1-3; no firm D call. The CDR3 spans 14 residues. V lost 8 bases to trimming and J lost 0 bases, with 11 bases between them. CDR1 and CDR2 from the germline V gene are MDHEN and SYDVKM. In DNA form, the CDR3 reads TGTGCCAGCGGACTGAGCCACTCTGGAAACACCATATATTTT. Translating it yields CASGLSHSGNTIYF. Filled out from reference TRBV28 and TRBJ1-3, the complete variable domain reads DVKVTQSSRYLVKRTGEKVFLECVQDMDHENMFWYRQDPGLGLRLIYFSYDVKMKEKGDIPEGYSVSREKKERFSLILESASTNQTSMYLCASGLSHSGNTIYFGEGSWLTVV.

This sequence joins TRBV19 and TRBJ2-1, with unresolved D. Trimming cost V 6 bases and J 6 bases, with 9 bases left between them. Germline loops: CDR1 LNHDA, CDR2 SQIVND (reference sequence). CDR3 length equals 12 residues. DNA for the CDR3: TGTGCCAGTAGAGTCATTGGCAATGAGCAGTTCTTC. This translates into CASRVIGNEQFF.

This chain connects TRBV18 to TRBJ2-7; TRBD2 agrees at 9 bases. CDR1 is KGHSH, CDR2 LQKENI, per germline. Trimming removed 6 bases from V and 6 bases from J; junction bases left unmatched: 15. The CDR3 is made up of 16 amino acids. The CDR3 coding sequence is TGTGCCAGCTCTCCCACCCGGCTAGCGGGAAGCGGCGAGCAGTACTTC. Translated: CASSPTRLAGSGEQYF.

CDR3 DNA: TGCGCCAGCAGCCTGGGACAGGGTTCCGGAGCTTTCTTT. This codes for CASSLGQGSGAFF. V usage is TRBV5-1 and J usage is TRBJ1-1; 9 nucleotides match TRBD1. The CDR3 is 13 amino acids. Germline V lookup: CDR1 SGHRS, CDR2 YFSETQ. V was clipped by 4 bases and J by 10 bases; unmatched bases: 8.

The genes are TRBV7-8 and TRBJ1-3, with unresolved D. The length of the CDR3 is 16 residues. Trimming removed 0 bases at V and 0 bases at J, with 9 bases between. Germline values: CDR1 SGHVS, CDR2 FQNEAQ. The CDR3 sequence: CASSLALDYSGNTIYF. DNA of the CDR3: TGTGCCAGCAGCTTAGCCTTAGATTACTCTGGAAACACCATATATTTT. The variable domain in full, with the rest retrieved from reference TRBV7-8 and TRBJ1-3, is GAGVSQSPRYKVAKRGQDVALRCDPISGHVSLFWYQQALGQGPEFLTYFQNEAQLDKSGLPSDRFFAERPEGSVSTLKIQRTQQEDSAVYLCASSLALDYSGNTIYFGEGSWLTVV.

The chain links TRBV2 to TRBJ2-7, with 8 bases lining up with TRBD1. V dropped 4 bases and J dropped 2; count of bases not matched to a gene: 7. Germline values: CDR1 SNHLY, CDR2 FYNNEI. This CDR3 region has 15 residues. As DNA, the CDR3 is TGTGCCAGCAGTGGTACAGGGGGACGGACCTACGAGCAGTACGTC. As protein: CASSGTGGRTYEQYV.

The CDR3 DNA reads as TGCGCCAGCAGCCCCCAGGCAGGTCTCAACACTGAAGCTTTCTTT. It codes for CASSPQAGLNTEAFF. The chain is built from TRBV5-1 and TRBJ1-1; D unclear. CDR3 size: 15 residues. Germline V gene data show CDR1 as SGHRS and CDR2 as YFSETQ. V shed 4 bases and J shed 2 bases, with 15 bases lying between them.

This rearrangement joins TRBV29-1 to TRBJ1-2; 8 bases are shared with TRBD1. CDR1 is SQVTM and CDR2 is ANQGSEA in the germline V gene. The CDR3 is made up of 15 amino acids. V dropped 4 bases and J dropped 4; count of bases not matched to a gene: 11. CDR3 region: CSVAPAGTGLYGYTF. Here the CDR3 DNA reads TGCAGCGTTGCCCCCGCCGGGACAGGACTCTATGGCTACACCTTC.

This clone was counted a single time. The chain couples TRBV9 to TRBJ1-1, with a weak D call TRBD1 (6 bases). The CDR3 loop spans 14 amino acids. Trimming took 4 bases from V and 4 from J, leaving 14 bases between them. Germline V gene lookup returns CDR1 SGDLS and CDR2 YYNGEE. CDR3 DNA: TGTGCCAGCAGCTTACGACAGGCTGGCACTGAAGCTTTCTTT. Amino acid sequence: CASSLRQAGTEAFF.

This sequence joins TRBV28 and TRBJ2-1; 8 bases map to TRBD2. This CDR3 region has 15 residues. The germline V gene encodes CDR1 MDHEN and CDR2 SYDVKM. V was pared by 5 bases and J by 4 bases, with 7 bases of the junction left unmatched. The DNA for the CDR3 is TGTGCCAGCAGTCCCGGGGGGGGTGGTTACAATGAGCAGTTCTTC. Protein product: CASSPGGGGYNEQFF.

This sequence joins TRBV19 and TRBJ2-7; 10 bases align to TRBD2. CDR3 length: 17 amino acids. With 4 bases clipped from V and 5 bases from J, the junction kept 14 bases outside the gene matches. CDR1 is LNHDA, CDR2 SQIVND, per germline (reference sequence). CDR3 sequence reads: CASSKGLAVTRWDEQYF. CDR3 sequence (DNA): TGTGCCAGTAGTAAAGGACTAGCGGTCACCAGATGGGACGAGCAGTACTTC.

The chain links TRBV30 to TRBJ1-5; D might be TRBD1 (5 bases). V was trimmed by 1 base and J by 7 bases, leaving 17 bases between them. Germline CDR1 GTSNPN, CDR2 SVGIG (reference sequence). The CDR3 is 15 amino acids. The CDR3 nucleotides are TGTGCCTGGAGTGACTTGCCCCAGGGTGGACAGCCCCAGCATTTT. Translation gives CAWSDLPQGGQPQHF.

V is TRBV5-1 and J is TRBJ2-1; TRBD1 or TRBD2 may be the D gene (5 bases each). The CDR3 loop spans 14 amino acids. Looked up from germline, CDR1 is SGHRS and CDR2 is YFSETQ. V lost 4 bases, J lost 5 bases, and 13 bases lay in between. Here the CDR3 reads CASSTGDRNNEQFF. The CDR3 coding sequence is TGCGCCAGCAGCACCGGGGACCGTAACAATGAGCAGTTCTTC.